This T cell receptor (beta chain) was retrieved from a study of cytomegalovirus exposure and HLA in healthy donors (TCRdb year 2017). Broadly, across the study: According to an earlier analysis of a few hundred of the donors, about 179 million T cells yielded 117 million unique TCR beta sequences and around 280 Gb of sequence data. Roughly 320 gigabases of sequencing data and around 90 million unique TCR sequences made up an early release that covered several hundred HLA-typed donors. The genetic ancestry cluster associated with self-reported Caucasian donors included 81% of the roughly 410 genotyped donors. The study aimed to test whether cataloging public T cell receptors could reveal signatures of past pathogen exposure. Using immunosequencing, the study profiled T cell repertoires from 640 or so subjects and related those repertoires to cytomegalovirus serostatus. Besides the first cohort of around 670 subjects, a separate validation cohort made up of 120 or so different subjects was used. High-throughput TCR immunosequencing, statistical association of individual TCRs with disease status, and machine learning were combined to predict cytomegalovirus infection status. In a later analysis, previously published TCR beta repertoires from 500 to 750 donors were re-analyzed and high-resolution HLA genotyping was added so that TCR occurrence patterns could be studied. Rather than drawing on any new phenotypic data, the later analysis identified candidate immune exposures from TCR beta sequences and the way those sequences occurred across donors. An earlier analysis of nearly 600 of the donors applied high-throughput TCR beta sequencing to assess whether each TCR beta V gene segment acted as functional or pseudogenic. Donor age, sex, ethnicity and CMV serostatus were collected together with the repertoire data. In a later genetic analysis, genome-wide SNP genotypes for about three fifths of the roughly 670 donors were used, and that subset was treated as a discovery cohort. All discovery cohort repertoires had been generated on a single sequencing platform. Both class I and class II loci were covered by HLA typing, at four-digit resolution. Typing coverage differed by locus: A, B, C, DRB1 and DQB1 were typed in about 620-640 donors, DQA1 in 522, DPA1 in nearly 610, and DPB1 in just under 490. A few DR-DQ haplotypes were treated as single units for association and clustering because of strong linkage in the cohort. Across 398 genotyped donors of the cohort, an average of about 200,000 unique TCR beta nucleotide sequences per donor were sequenced, and about a sixth of those sequences were non-productive. Here is what the overall study found, with its caveats: Strong co-occurrence of HLA alleles, especially DR and DQ, made assigning TCR associations to individual alleles difficult. A group of highly shared sequence variants was considered likely to be a technical artifact of the sequencing pipeline. A total of 150 to 200 TCR beta chains were listed by the study as associated with cytomegalovirus. A few of the identified cytomegalovirus-associated TCR beta chains were confirmed in vitro to be specific for cytomegalovirus antigens. About 17 rarely observed V segments, including chromosome 9 orphons, were excluded from the earlier analysis of approximately 600 of the donors because counts were too low. The cohort was sequenced for TCR beta chains only, and without alpha or paired-chain data the features that could be detected were limited. Immune exposure information for the cohort was limited to CMV serostatus. Specific HLA alleles were associated with some 15,000 TCR beta sequences at a false discovery rate of 0.05 in a later analysis. In a later analysis, HLA-associated TCR beta chains were found to be more clonally expanded and to have lower generation probabilities than equally common non-associated chains. Most TCR sequences were observed very rarely across donors, whereas some public TCRs were present in many individuals. It was suggested by the authors that the approach could potentially be generalized to other disease states and immunological phenotypes. In a later analysis, most CMV-associated TCR beta chains were found to appear HLA-restricted, with HLA associations seemingly driven largely by CMV exposure. Several of the top co-occurrence clusters appeared to be linked to parvovirus B19, influenza, CMV and Epstein-Barr virus, according to a later analysis. The presence/absence analyses assumed that sequencing depth was roughly uniform across donors, and that assumption may not be true. A further reported finding was that TCR beta sequences accurately predicted the HLA-A and HLA-B alleles for most subjects in the first cohort. In a later analysis, the rate of TCR association differed among HLA loci, with DRB1 alleles having the most associated TCRs and HLA-C alleles having the fewest. In an earlier analysis of some 550 of the donors, most TCR beta V segments were observed in productive rearrangements about 90% or about 30% of the time, broadly matching IMGT annotations. The classifier was reported to diagnose cytomegalovirus status with high specificity and sensitivity in both the original cohort and the validation cohort. A later genetic analysis reported fewer N-insertions in productive TCRs among donors in an Asian-associated ancestry cluster than the roughly 700-donor mean. A later genetic analysis associated a missense DCLRE1C variant with V-gene and J-gene trimming of TCR beta chains, and an independent cohort replicated the association. Because HLA typing was unavailable for some donors at each locus, only the typed subset was used in association tests. Linkage disequilibrium might explain the correlated functional status among segregating V segments, but an unknown experimental factor could not be excluded.

The cohort was made up of roughly 670 healthy bone marrow donors. At the time of sampling, all cohort members were nominally healthy, though unrecorded immune exposures were likely present. The donor was CMV seronegative and belonged to the group of 350 or so seronegative cohort members. A peripheral blood sample was provided by each donor, and peripheral blood mononuclear cells were used for TCR beta sequencing. The Qiagen DNeasy Blood Extraction Kit was used to extract genomic DNA from the blood cell samples. Receptors were amplified or captured by the immunoSEQ multiplex PCR assay. For the multiplex PCR, a mixture combining 60 forward primers for TCR Vbeta segments and 13 reverse primers for TCR Jbeta segments was used. A multiplex PCR assay on genomic DNA amplified the CDR3 region of rearranged TCR beta genes. The amplified TCR beta libraries were sequenced on the Illumina HiSeq System as 87-base-pair reads. Concerning the study's data processing: In a later analysis, tens of millions of unique TCR beta chains were counted across the 500 to 700 repertoires, and roughly 11 million of these chains were shared by at least two donors. Raw reads were error-corrected and collapsed into unique sequences by a nearest-neighbor algorithm in which closely related sequences were merged to remove PCR and sequencing errors. V, D and J gene segments were assigned by aligning CDR3 sequences to IMGT reference sequences. For a sequence to be retained, a match of at least six nucleotides to both a V gene segment and a J gene segment was required. A rearrangement was called productive if the CDR3 had no stop codons and remained in frame with V and J, and every other rearrangement was called non-productive. CDR3 was defined according to IMGT convention as the region running from the second conserved V-encoded cysteine to the conserved J-encoded phenylalanine. The earlier analysis of about 590 of the donors excluded sequences that lacked an unambiguous match to a single V gene segment. An earlier analysis of almost 600 of the donors classified V segments as functional when productive rearrangements were above 56.7% and as segregating when the standard deviation between donors was above 5%. A statistical classification framework was developed to diagnose cytomegalovirus status using the catalog of TCR beta chain sequences. V and J gene assignment, in a later analysis, came from comparing TCR nucleotide sequences with IMGT/GENE-DB human TR gene sequences. The TCRdist pipeline was used in a later analysis to assign CDR3 sequences and most-parsimonious VDJ recombination scenarios. A later analysis defined each TCR beta chain by its CDR3 amino acid sequence plus V-gene family, and excluded reads lacking a unique V-gene family. In a later analysis, some 600 highly shared, low-generation-probability nucleotide sequences were removed to address suspected cross-contamination and a sequencing artifact. In a later analysis, a clonal expansion index was calculated for each public chain from normalized within-repertoire ranks of inferred template counts. In a later analysis, generation probabilities were computed with a VDJ recombination model fitted to out-of-frame rearrangements, and the resulting probabilities were checked against IGoR. In a later analysis, TCR-TCR, TCR-HLA and TCR-CMV co-occurrence was scored with hypergeometric tests, and a repertoire-size bias correction was applied to TCR pairs. In a later analysis, false discovery rates were estimated by permuting HLA or CMV assignments 20 times. In a later analysis, co-occurring TCRs were grouped with DBSCAN, and TCRdist sequence similarity was added when clustering was performed within HLA-allele-positive subsets. Repertoires with fewer than 30,000 or more than 120,000 public chains, plus five repertoires with anomalous nucleotide sharing, were excluded from co-occurrence clustering. This immuneACCESS table, as held by TCRdb, lists in-frame sequences with V and J called but not all clones. Of the missing ones, under half trace to an unresolved V gene in checked studies; the others have no known cause. V, J and clone size are taken as reported in that table, and D and trimming were inferred from the DNA itself. The sample includes approximately 130,000 clones, with roughly 80% observed a single time. Together, the top ten hold more than 1.4% of the sample.

Comment on this clone: Its antigen is currently not known. The sample holds no much larger clone one base away, and base qualities are not on file.

This sequence originates from a woman aged 18-29 years in good health and CMV-seronegative. Sequences were obtained from PBMCs.

The CDR3 protein is CASSRDRSGNTIYF. Read as DNA, the sequence is TGTGCCAGCAGTCGAGACAGGTCTGGAAACACCATATATTTT. The chain joins TRBV2 to TRBJ1-3; TRBD1 is possibly the D segment (6 matching bases). Inclusive of the bounding cysteine and phenylalanine, the CDR3 is 14 residues long. The DNA shown is the 42-base CDR3, in frame from base 1. The germline V gene gives CDR1 as SNHLY and CDR2 as FYNNEI. The V and J ends are trimmed by 5 bases and 1 base, leaving 9 bases between them.